These 10 T cell receptor beta chains were all obtained from the same sample, sequenced in a study of cytomegalovirus exposure and HLA in healthy donors. The primer mix had 60 Vbeta and 13 Jbeta primers. Sequenced by immunoSEQ multiplex PCR; TCRdb stores in-frame clones only, minus some. The data contain about 130,000 clones, over 8% of them seen just once; the ten biggest clones take up 5.5%. The sequenced sample was PBMCs. All receptors derive from a man aged 40-49 years in good health and CMV-seronegative.

This clone came up a few times. The rearrangement joins TRBV25-1 to TRBJ1-2; D gene ambiguous. This CDR3 contains 11 residues. Trimming removed 3 bases from V and 7 bases from J, with 6 bases in between. Germline V gene sequence: CDR1 MGHDK, CDR2 SYGVNS. The CDR3 spells CASSDGSGYTF. The DNA for the CDR3 is TGTGCCAGCAGTGACGGGTCTGGCTACACCTTC.

The genes are TRBV30 and TRBJ2-1; D not resolved. Per the germline V gene, CDR1 is GTSNPN and CDR2 is SVGIG (reference sequence). Trimming left V 1 base short and J 5 bases short, with 3 bases between. The CDR3 is made up of 11 amino acids. CDR3 nucleotides: TGTGCCTGGAGTGCCAACAATGAGCAGTTCTTC. This sequence encodes CAWSANNEQFF.

The CDR3, as DNA: TGTGCCAGCAGCTTAGTCGCGGGGGCCGGCGGGGAGCTGTTTTTT. This translates into CASSLVAGAGGELFF. The rearrangement uses TRBV7-8 and TRBJ2-2; tentatively, D is TRBD2 (7 bases). V was trimmed by 1 base and J by 7 bases, leaving 13 bases between them. Germline V gene sequence: CDR1 SGHVS, CDR2 FQNEAQ. This CDR3 has 15 residues.

This clone was observed a few times. J is TRBJ2-7 and V is TRBV14; possible D gene TRBD1, 5 bases. Germline CDR1 is SGHDN and CDR2 is FVKESK. CDR3 length equals 14 residues. Trimming stripped 3 bases from V and 2 bases from J, with 11 bases between. CDR3 bases: TGTGCCAGCAGCCAGTCGACAGTCCCCTACGAGCAGTACTTC. Its translation: CASSQSTVPYEQYF.

The chain uses TRBV19 and TRBJ2-2; the match to TRBD2 covers 12 bases. The trim removed 7 bases at V and 4 bases at J, leaving 4 bases unmatched. The CDR3 consists of 15 residues. Looked up from germline, CDR1 is LNHDA and CDR2 is SQIVND (reference sequence). CDR3 protein: CASTQLAGGTGELFF. The DNA of the CDR3 is TGTGCCAGTACTCAACTAGCGGGGGGCACCGGGGAGCTGTTTTTT.

This chain connects TRBV6-5 to TRBJ2-7; 8 nucleotides match TRBD1. The CDR3 is made up of 15 amino acids. V lost 5 bases, J lost 0 bases, and 6 bases stayed unmatched. The germline CDR1 and CDR2 sequences are MNHEY and SVGAGI. The CDR3 spells CASSRDRTNSYEQYF. The CDR3, as DNA: TGTGCCAGCAGTAGGGACAGGACTAACTCCTACGAGCAGTACTTC.

The rearrangement joins TRBV7-9 to TRBJ2-1, with 9 bases aligning to TRBD1. CDR3 length: 15 residues. The V segment lost 3 bases and the J segment 5 bases; nucleotides outside the gene matches: 5. Germline values: CDR1 SEHNR, CDR2 FQNEAQ (reference sequence). This chain's CDR3 is CASSFRDRDDNEQFF. The DNA of the CDR3 is TGTGCCAGCAGCTTCCGGGACAGGGATGACAATGAGCAGTTCTTC.

This clone was found a few times. The chain joins TRBV4-1 to TRBJ1-1; TRBD1 matches at 7 bases. Unmatched junction bases numbered 10, after V lost 4 bases and J lost 5 bases. Looked up from germline, CDR1 is MGHRA and CDR2 is YSYEKL. This CDR3 is built from 15 residues. CDR3 coding DNA: TGCGCCAGCAGCCTTCGGCCAGGGGGGTTGACTGAAGCTTTCTTT. Translation: CASSLRPGGLTEAFF.

This clone came up once. The chain recombines TRBV4-2 with TRBJ2-1; D is ambiguous. CDR1 and CDR2 (germline): LGHNA, YNFKEQ. The length of the CDR3 is 17 residues. Trimming took off 0 bases at V and 8 bases at J, with 20 bases between the two ends. CDR3 sequence (DNA): TGTGCCAGCAGCCAAGAGAAGTTGCAGGCCCCTTACTATGAGCAGTTCTTC. Translation gives CASSQEKLQAPYYEQFF.

A few counts support this clone. CDR3 amino acids: CASSFTGVYYNEQFF. In nucleotides, the CDR3 is TGTGCCAGCAGCTTCACAGGGGTTTACTACAATGAGCAGTTCTTC. V is TRBV7-9 and J is TRBJ2-1, with 7 bases identical to TRBD1. The CDR3 loop spans 15 amino acids. V lost 3 bases, J lost 3 bases, and 5 bases stayed unmatched. CDR1 SEHNR and CDR2 FQNEAQ come from the germline V gene (reference sequence).